These 10 T cell receptor beta chains were sequenced from one sample in a study of OX40 agonist ivuxolimab in advanced cancers. Here immunoSEQ multiplex PCR was the method, and the copy in TCRdb shows in-frame clones only, minus some. The repertoire holds tens of thousands of clones, around 83% seen once, with around 9% in the top ten. The sequences come from CD4+ or CD8+ T cells sorted from blood, collected in a trial of the OX40 agonist ivuxolimab. The receptors stem from an adult with an advanced solid tumor such as melanoma, head and neck, liver or kidney cancer.

CDR3 amino acids: CASSQDRRKSTEAFF. CDR3 nucleotide sequence: TGTGCCAGCAGCCAAGACAGAAGGAAAAGCACTGAAGCTTTCTTT. This chain connects TRBV14 to TRBJ1-1; no reliable D call. V lost 0 bases, J lost 4 bases, and 12 bases lay in between. The CDR3 totals 15 residues. Looked up from germline, CDR1 is SGHDN and CDR2 is FVKESK.

The sample holds a few counts of this clone. The CDR3 sequence is CASSLELAGDYNEQFF. CDR3 DNA sequence: TGTGCCAGCAGCTTGGAGCTAGCGGGAGACTACAATGAGCAGTTCTTC. The chain is built from TRBV5-6 and TRBJ2-1; 10 bases line up with TRBD2. Germline assignment: CDR1 SGHDT and CDR2 YYEEEE. J was trimmed by 3 bases and V by 0 bases; bases with no gene match: 3. The length of the CDR3 is 16 residues.

The chain employs TRBV18 and TRBJ2-7; no clear D gene. Between the trimmed V and J ends, which lost 6 bases and 1 base, there was a span of 10 bases. Germline loops: CDR1 KGHSH, CDR2 LQKENI. The CDR3 is 13 residues long. The CDR3 reads CASSPTDSYEQYF. CDR3 sequence (DNA): TGTGCCAGCTCCCCTACAGATTCCTACGAGCAGTACTTC.

In its sample, this clone was seen a few times. This chain links TRBV19 with TRBJ2-3; 12 nucleotides agree with TRBD1. The germline CDR1 and CDR2 sequences are LNHDA and SQIVND (reference sequence). The CDR3 runs to 14 residues. V was pared by 10 bases and J by 4 bases, with 6 bases of the junction left unmatched. The CDR3 DNA reads TGTGCCACTGCCGGGACAGGGGGCTCAGATACGCAGTATTTT. This encodes CATAGTGGSDTQYF.

This clone has just one count. The chain joins TRBV29-1 to TRBJ1-3; D call uncertain. CDR1 and CDR2 from the germline V gene are SQVTM and ANQGSEA. V lost 4 bases to trimming and J lost 2 bases, with 6 bases between them. This CDR3 spans 12 amino acids. The CDR3 sequence: CSVAVTGNTIYF. Here the CDR3 DNA reads TGCAGCGTTGCAGTCACTGGAAACACCATATATTTT.

The chain recombines TRBV4-1 with TRBJ2-1, with a possible D match to TRBD2 (5 bases). The CDR3 loop spans 15 amino acids. Trimming took off 6 bases at V and 0 bases at J, with 12 bases between the two ends. Germline CDR1 reads MGHRA; CDR2 reads YSYEKL. The CDR3 DNA sequence: TGCGCCAGCAGACGCCGGGATAGCTCCTACAATGAGCAGTTCTTC. This gives the protein CASRRRDSSYNEQFF.

The chain is built from TRBV6-5 and TRBJ2-5, with D maybe TRBD1 (6 bases). V shed 8 bases and J shed 0 bases, with 16 bases lying between them. CDR3 length: 15 residues. Germline V gene sequence: CDR1 MNHEY, CDR2 SVGAGI. The CDR3 nucleotides read TGTGCCAGCGGCCCCGGGACATCGTACCAAGAGACCCAGTACTTC. Its translation: CASGPGTSYQETQYF.

This clone has just a few counts. The chain is built from TRBV7-8 and TRBJ1-4; D may be TRBD1 (5 bases). This CDR3 comprises 18 residues. The germline gives CDR1 SGHVS, CDR2 FQNEAQ. V lost 5 bases to trimming and J lost 0 bases, with 19 bases between them. In nucleotides, the CDR3 is TGTGCCAGCAGCGTCCGGCGTACAGGACCAACAACTAATGAAAAACTGTTTTTT. Its protein is CASSVRRTGPTTNEKLFF.

The V and J genes are TRBV18 and TRBJ2-1; D is possibly TRBD2 (6 bases). Germline CDR1 KGHSH, CDR2 LQKENI. V lost 4 bases, J lost 5 bases, and 12 bases lay in between. This CDR3 is 14 amino acids long. The CDR3: CASSLQRVNNEQFF. The CDR3 DNA reads TGTGCCAGCTCACTACAGCGGGTAAACAATGAGCAGTTCTTC.

The chain is built from TRBV11-2 and TRBJ1-2; D not resolved. V lost 5 bases to trimming and J lost 8 bases, with 21 bases between them. This CDR3 region has 15 residues. CDR1 and CDR2 (germline): SGHAT, FQNNGV. The CDR3 region is CASSPGVRSLYGYTF. The CDR3 nucleotides are TGTGCCAGCAGCCCGGGAGTTCGGAGTCTGTACGGCTACACCTTC.